The 26 T cell receptor beta chains given below trace back to one sample, sequenced in a study of T cell changes during pregnancy in multiple sclerosis. Produced via immunoSEQ multiplex PCR; TCRdb's table is partial and in-frame only. The profile shows around 95,000 clones, approximately 93% of them singletons. Sequenced material: peripheral blood, taken after pregnancy. The receptor set was obtained from a female donor in good health, enrolled as a control in a pregnancy study.

V usage is TRBV28 and J usage is TRBJ2-3, with 13 bases matching TRBD2. The trim removed 4 bases at V and 14 bases at J, leaving 15 bases unmatched. Germline CDR1 MDHEN, CDR2 SYDVKM. The CDR3 covers 16 residues. CDR3 bases: TGTGCCAGCAGTTCCCGGACTAGCGGGAGCAGGGAGGCAGGGTATTTT. This codes for CASSSRTSGSREAGYF.

The V gene is TRBV20-1, the J gene TRBJ2-1; D is undetermined. Trimming took 6 bases from V and 10 from J, leaving 10 bases between them. Germline assignment: CDR1 DFQATT and CDR2 SNEGSKA (reference sequence). CDR3 length: 10 amino acids. In DNA, the CDR3 is TGCAGTGCCCCCAGCGAGGAGCAGTTCTTC. It encodes CSAPSEEQFF.

The chain carries TRBV6-5 and TRBJ2-7; D perhaps matches TRBD1 (6 bases). This CDR3 has 15 residues. Germline V lookup: CDR1 MNHEY, CDR2 SVGAGI. The V end was cut by 5 bases, the J end by 0 bases, with 14 bases between. Here the CDR3 reads CASSRETGSSYEQYF. CDR3 DNA: TGTGCCAGCAGTCGCGAGACAGGTAGCTCCTACGAGCAGTACTTC.

This clone was observed a single time. The chain links TRBV5-4 to TRBJ2-5; TRBD2 matches at 8 bases. The V segment lost 0 bases and the J segment 5 bases; nucleotides outside the gene matches: 6. The CDR3 has 15 amino acids. In germline, CDR1 is SGHNT, CDR2 YYREEE (reference sequence). CDR3 bases: TGTGCCAGCAGCTTGGGGGGTAGCGGGGCCGAGACCCAGTACTTC. This sequence encodes CASSLGGSGAETQYF.

The V call is TRBV5-1, the J call TRBJ1-4; D is perhaps TRBD1 (6 bases). CDR3 length equals 16 residues. Germline V gene lookup returns CDR1 SGHRS and CDR2 YFSETQ. V lost 0 bases and J lost 6, with 15 bases in between. This chain's CDR3 is CASSLGLGAGHEKLFF. In DNA, the CDR3 is TGCGCCAGCAGCTTGGGTCTGGGGGCCGGCCATGAAAAACTGTTTTTT. Variable domain in full (rest from reference TRBV5-1 and TRBJ1-4): KAGVTQTPRYLIKTRGQQVTLSCSPISGHRSVSWYQQTPGQGLQFLFEYFSETQRNKGNFPGRFSGRQFSNSRSEMNVSTLELGDSALYLCASSLGLGAGHEKLFFGSGTQLSVL.

DNA of the CDR3: TGTGCCAGCTCACCCCCGTCCGCGGGTGGCTCTGGAAACACCATATATTTT. It encodes CASSPPSAGGSGNTIYF. The chain couples TRBV18 to TRBJ1-3; D is ambiguous. Germline CDR1 is KGHSH and CDR2 is LQKENI. The CDR3 contains 17 residues. With 3 bases removed from V and 0 bases from J, the gap between germline ends came to 15 bases.

The chain's CDR3 is CATRLNGNEKLFF. CDR3 coding DNA: TGTGCCACCCGCCTAAACGGGAATGAAAAACTGTTTTTT. The chain recombines TRBV10-3 with TRBJ1-4; the D is unclear. V was clipped by 10 bases and J by 5 bases, with 14 bases between them. Germline V gives CDR1 ENHRY, CDR2 SYGVKD. This CDR3 comprises 13 residues.

The chain has TRBV2 and TRBJ1-5; 7 nucleotides line up with TRBD1. CDR3 length: 16 residues. Germline V gene lookup returns CDR1 SNHLY and CDR2 FYNNEI. V lost 7 bases to trimming and J lost 7 bases; unmatched junction nucleotides: 16. The CDR3 DNA sequence: TGTGCCAGCACCCGATCCTTAGGGGGCTCGGACCAGCCCCAGCATTTT. It encodes CASTRSLGGSDQPQHF.

The V call is TRBV28, the J call TRBJ1-5; the match to TRBD1 covers 7 bases. The germline V gene encodes CDR1 MDHEN and CDR2 SYDVKM. The CDR3 is 16 residues long. V shed 4 bases, J shed 0 bases, and the junction held 6 bases outside the gene matches. The CDR3 DNA reads TGTGCCAGCAGTTATCGGGGACAGTTTAGCAATCAGCCCCAGCATTTT. Protein sequence: CASSYRGQFSNQPQHF. Drawing the rest from reference TRBV28 and TRBJ1-5, the complete variable domain is DVKVTQSSRYLVKRTGEKVFLECVQDMDHENMFWYRQDPGLGLRLIYFSYDVKMKEKGDIPEGYSVSREKKERFSLILESASTNQTSMYLCASSYRGQFSNQPQHFGDGTRLSIL.

The chain combines TRBV29-1 with TRBJ1-2; tentatively, D is TRBD1 (5 bases). V gave up 7 bases and J gave up 3 bases, with 15 bases separating them. CDR1 SQVTM and CDR2 ANQGSEA come from the germline V gene. The CDR3 covers 13 residues. CDR3 in amino acids: CSAGGVLDYGYTF. Here the CDR3 DNA reads TGCAGCGCTGGGGGGGTATTGGACTATGGCTACACCTTC.

The V and J genes are TRBV5-1 and TRBJ2-5; the D gene is possibly TRBD1 (6 bases). The V and J ends lost 4 bases and 5 bases respectively, with 18 bases between them. Germline lookup yields CDR1 SGHRS and CDR2 YFSETQ. The CDR3 consists of 15 residues. The CDR3 coding sequence is TGCGCCAGCAGCCCAGGACCTCTAACAGGGGAGACCCAGTACTTC. It specifies CASSPGPLTGETQYF. Variable domain in full (rest from reference TRBV5-1 and TRBJ2-5): KAGVTQTPRYLIKTRGQQVTLSCSPISGHRSVSWYQQTPGQGLQFLFEYFSETQRNKGNFPGRFSGRQFSNSRSEMNVSTLELGDSALYLCASSPGPLTGETQYFGPGTRLLVL.

The chain combines TRBV2 with TRBJ2-5, with TRBD1 as a possible D gene (5 bases). The V end was cut by 2 bases, the J end by 4 bases, with 11 bases between. The V gene's germline CDR1 is SNHLY and CDR2 FYNNEI. CDR3 length: 14 amino acids. The CDR3 nucleotides read TGTGCCAGCAGTGAACAGGGAATGGGAGAGACCCAGTACTTC. Amino acid sequence: CASSEQGMGETQYF.

The chain uses TRBV2 and TRBJ2-1, with D unclear. V lost 6 bases, J lost 2 bases, and 17 bases lay in between. CDR3 length: 16 residues. Germline CDR1 SNHLY, CDR2 FYNNEI. The CDR3 bases are TGTGCCAGCAGGCGTAGTGAGACTTACACCTACAATGAGCAGTTCTTC. The encoded protein is CASRRSETYTYNEQFF.

The J gene is TRBJ1-3, the V gene TRBV7-4, with D tentatively TRBD1 (6 bases). This CDR3 has 17 residues. Germline loops: CDR1 SGHVT, CDR2 SQSDAQ. The V gene lost 1 base and the J gene lost 2 bases, with 15 bases spanning the gap. DNA for the CDR3: TGTGCCAGCAGCTTAGAACGGGGGGCGGTCGCTGGAAACACCATATATTTT. Translation gives CASSLERGAVAGNTIYF.

CDR3 protein: CASSLMGLKEKLFF. The CDR3 nucleotides are TGTGCCAGCAGTTTAATGGGGCTAAAGGAAAAACTGTTTTTT. V is TRBV28 and J is TRBJ1-4, with D possibly being TRBD1 (5 bases). This CDR3 contains 14 residues. The germline V gene encodes CDR1 MDHEN and CDR2 SYDVKM. The V end was cut by 2 bases, the J end by 8 bases, with 12 bases between.

The chain recombines TRBV28 with TRBJ2-7; 12 positions agree with TRBD2. The V gene's germline CDR1 is MDHEN and CDR2 SYDVKM. J was trimmed by 3 bases and V by 1 base; bases with no gene match: 4. This CDR3 spans 16 amino acids. The CDR3 DNA is TGTGCCAGCAGTTTATCGGGACTAGCGGGTTACTACGAGCAGTACTTC. Its protein product is CASSLSGLAGYYEQYF. The whole variable domain, remainder taken from reference TRBV28 and TRBJ2-7, is DVKVTQSSRYLVKRTGEKVFLECVQDMDHENMFWYRQDPGLGLRLIYFSYDVKMKEKGDIPEGYSVSREKKERFSLILESASTNQTSMYLCASSLSGLAGYYEQYFGPGTRLTVT.

The chain links TRBV28 to TRBJ2-7, with 8 bases lining up with TRBD1. CDR1 and CDR2 from the germline V gene are MDHEN and SYDVKM. V trimming: 4 bases; J trimming: 5 bases; junction bases outside the gene matches: 13. This CDR3 spans 16 amino acids. Here the CDR3 DNA reads TGTGCCAGCAGTTCGAGTAGGACAGGGAAGGTTAACGAGCAGTACTTC. Translated, it gives CASSSSRTGKVNEQYF.

The chain combines TRBV10-1 with TRBJ2-5; possible D gene TRBD1, 5 bases. Per the germline V gene, CDR1 is WNHNN and CDR2 is SYGVQD (reference sequence). This CDR3 has 12 residues. V lost 8 bases, J lost 1 base, and 8 bases lay in between. Here the CDR3 DNA reads TGCGCCAGCTCAGGGTTCCAAGAGACCCAGTACTTC. Protein product: CASSGFQETQYF.

V usage is TRBV19 and J usage is TRBJ1-5; D call uncertain. From germline, CDR1 is LNHDA and CDR2 SQIVND (reference sequence). Trimming shortened V by 6 bases and J by 0 bases, and 15 bases separated the two germline ends. The CDR3 is made up of 16 amino acids. The CDR3 region has the DNA TGTGCCAGTAGACTAAAAGCGGGTGATAGCAATCAGCCCCAGCATTTT. Protein: CASRLKAGDSNQPQHF.

The V call is TRBV4-1, the J call TRBJ2-1; tentatively, D is TRBD1 (6 bases). CDR3 length equals 13 residues. Per the germline V gene, CDR1 is MGHRA and CDR2 is YSYEKL. The V end lost 0 bases, the J end lost 15 bases, and 15 bases lay between the germline ends. CDR3 in DNA: TGCGCCAGCAGCCAAGATGGGGGCCGAAGCAGGTTCTTC. It translates to CASSQDGGRSRFF.

The chain links TRBV28 to TRBJ2-7; tentative D call: TRBD2 (6 bases). This CDR3 comprises 13 residues. V lost 7 bases to trimming and J lost 0 bases, with 10 bases between them. Germline CDR1 is MDHEN and CDR2 is SYDVKM. The CDR3 is CASTGESSYEQYF. The CDR3 DNA reads as TGTGCCAGCACGGGGGAGTCCTCCTACGAGCAGTACTTC.

The chain links TRBV11-1 to TRBJ1-1; the D is unclear. V gave up 2 bases and J gave up 1 base, with 8 bases separating them. The CDR3 has 14 amino acids. From germline, CDR1 is SGHAT and CDR2 FQDESV (reference sequence). The CDR3 loop reads CASSLTPGNTEAFF. CDR3 coding DNA: TGTGCCAGCAGCTTAACTCCAGGGAACACTGAAGCTTTCTTT.

The J gene is TRBJ2-7, the V gene TRBV10-3; TRBD1 matches 9 bases. V lost 6 bases, J lost 1 base, and 4 bases stayed unmatched. Germline CDR1 is ENHRY and CDR2 is SYGVKD. The CDR3 runs to 14 residues. The chain's CDR3 is CAISNRGPSYEQYF. CDR3 coding DNA: TGTGCCATCAGCAACAGGGGGCCTTCCTACGAGCAGTACTTC.

The chain has TRBV27 and TRBJ2-1, with 8 bases fitting TRBD2. Trimming took 6 bases from V and 4 from J; bases not matched to a gene: 5. Germline V lookup: CDR1 MNHEY, CDR2 SMNVEV (reference sequence). The CDR3 extends over 14 amino acids. DNA for the CDR3: TGTGCCAGCAGCGTAGCGGGGATATACAATGAGCAGTTCTTC. Translation gives CASSVAGIYNEQFF.

This clone was seen only a few times. This chain uses TRBV7-9 with TRBJ2-7; unclear D gene. Trimming stripped 3 bases from V and 3 bases from J, with 15 bases between. There are 15 residues in the CDR3. Germline V CDR1 and CDR2: SEHNR, FQNEAQ (reference sequence). CDR3 amino acids: CASSFDRATHYEQYF. Here the CDR3 DNA reads TGTGCCAGCAGCTTTGATCGCGCCACCCACTACGAGCAGTACTTC.

The gene calls are TRBV4-1 and TRBJ2-2; D remains unclear. CDR3 length: 12 residues. The V and J ends lost 2 bases and 8 bases respectively, with 6 bases between them. Germline V gene sequence: CDR1 MGHRA, CDR2 YSYEKL. CDR3 in amino acids: CASSQPTGELFF. CDR3 bases: TGCGCCAGCAGCCAACCGACAGGGGAGCTGTTTTTT.